This T cell receptor beta chain derives from a study of CD8 T cells in Susac syndrome. General study findings and limits: The study's TCR sequencing and HLA analysis drew on a certain number of individuals. That number was acknowledged as relatively small.

From blood CD8+ and CD4+ T cells, TCR beta sequences were generated. Reverse transcription of about 0.5 to 1 ug RNA was carried out with random hexamers. One entry per CDR3 protein, called by TCRdb with MiXCR from the immunoSEQ multiplex PCR reads. The table has fewer than 200,000 distinct CDR3 sequences, approximately 96% seen once; the top ten hold around 0.15%. As concerns this clonotype: Antigen unknown.

The clonotype comes from a human donor with multiple sclerosis. Sequencing used CD8+ T cells from PBMCs.

Here the CDR3 reads CASSQAQAADTQYF. DNA for the CDR3: TGCGCCAGCAGCCAAGCTCAGGCCGCAGATACGCAGTATTTT. This chain joins TRBV4-1 and TRBJ2-3; D is unresolved. CDR3 length equals 14 residues. Germline CDR1 MGHRA, CDR2 YSYEKL. Trimming left V 1 base short and J 4 bases short, with 9 bases between.